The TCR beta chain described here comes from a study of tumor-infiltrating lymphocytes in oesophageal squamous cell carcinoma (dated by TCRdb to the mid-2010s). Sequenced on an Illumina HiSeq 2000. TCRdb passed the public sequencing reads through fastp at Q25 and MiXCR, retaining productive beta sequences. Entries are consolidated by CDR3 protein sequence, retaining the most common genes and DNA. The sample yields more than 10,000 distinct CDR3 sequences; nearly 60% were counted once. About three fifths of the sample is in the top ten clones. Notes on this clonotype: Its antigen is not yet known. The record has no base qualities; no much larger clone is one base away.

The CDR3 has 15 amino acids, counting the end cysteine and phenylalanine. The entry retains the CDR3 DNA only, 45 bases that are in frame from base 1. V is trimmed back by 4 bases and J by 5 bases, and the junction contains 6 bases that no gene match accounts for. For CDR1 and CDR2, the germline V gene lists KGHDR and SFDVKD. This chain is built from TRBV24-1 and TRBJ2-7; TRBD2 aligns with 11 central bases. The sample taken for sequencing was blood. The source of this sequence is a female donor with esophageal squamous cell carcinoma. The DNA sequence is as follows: TGTGCCACCAGTGACCAACTAGCGGGAGACGACGAGCAGTACTTC. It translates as CATSDQLAGDDEQYF.